Included here is one T cell receptor beta chain sequence, with context. This receptor's antigen is unknown. Nothing much larger sits one base from this clone, and base qualities are not available. The sample is drawn from a study of cytomegalovirus exposure and HLA in healthy donors (dated by TCRdb to about 2017). Regarding the complete study: According to an earlier analysis of 550 to 700 of the donors, 150 million to 200 million T cells yielded 120 million or so unique TCR beta sequences and 276 Gb of sequence data. Among some 400 genotyped donors of the cohort, an average of around 250,000 unique TCR beta nucleotide sequences was sequenced per donor, of which 15% to 20% were non-productive. Of the roughly 430 genotyped donors, over 65% fell in the genetic ancestry cluster associated with self-reported Caucasian donors. To predict cytomegalovirus infection status, the study brought together high-throughput TCR immunosequencing, statistical association of individual TCRs with disease status, and machine learning. The study was designed to test whether signatures of past pathogen exposure could be identified by cataloging public T cell receptors. Five DR-DQ haplotypes were handled as single units for association and clustering because linkage in the cohort was strong. A separate validation cohort of 100 to 150 different subjects was used in addition to the roughly 620-subject first cohort. To study patterns of TCR occurrence, a later analysis re-analyzed previously published TCR beta repertoires from 550 to 800 donors and added high-resolution HLA genotyping. Typing coverage varied by locus: 629-630 donors for A, B, C, DRB1 and DQB1; approximately 560 for DQA1; over 600 for DPA1; around 450 for DPB1. Class I and class II HLA loci were covered by the typing at four-digit resolution. The study profiled the T cell repertoires of under 850 subjects by immunosequencing and related them to cytomegalovirus serostatus. In the later analysis, no new phenotypic data were used to find candidate immune exposures; instead, reliance was placed on TCR beta sequences and their occurrence across donors. In a later genetic analysis, genome-wide SNP genotypes for about 60% of the 666 donors were used, and that subset was treated as a discovery cohort. In an earlier analysis of 500 to 650 of the donors, high-throughput TCR beta sequencing was used to judge whether each TCR beta V gene segment behaved as functional or pseudogenic. Alongside the repertoire data, information on donor age, sex, ethnicity and CMV serostatus was compiled. Approximately 310 gigabases of sequencing data and tens of millions of unique TCR sequences made up an early release that covered approximately 650 HLA-typed donors. Every discovery cohort repertoire had been produced on one sequencing platform.

Receptor amplification or capture employed the immunoSEQ multiplex PCR assay. The multiplex PCR relied on a mix of 60 forward primers for TCR Vbeta segments and 13 reverse primers for TCR Jbeta segments. A multiplex PCR assay on genomic DNA amplified the CDR3 region of rearranged TCR beta genes. On the Illumina HiSeq System, the amplified TCR beta libraries were sequenced as 87-base-pair reads. As for how the authors treated the data: A later analysis counted tens of millions of unique TCR beta chains across the 666 repertoires, and some 12 million of these chains were shared by at least two donors. Raw reads were error-corrected and collapsed into unique sequences by a nearest-neighbor algorithm in which closely related sequences were merged to remove PCR and sequencing errors. CDR3 sequences were aligned to IMGT reference sequences to assign V, D and J gene segments. For a sequence to be retained, a match of at least six nucleotides to both a V gene segment and a J gene segment was required. Rearrangements were classified as productive when the CDR3 lacked stop codons and remained in frame with V and J, and all other rearrangements were classified as non-productive. Following IMGT convention, CDR3 was defined as the stretch from the second conserved V-encoded cysteine up to the conserved J-encoded phenylalanine. The earlier analysis of 450 to 750 of the donors excluded any sequence lacking an unambiguous match to a single V gene segment. In an earlier analysis of approximately 590 of the donors, V segments were called functional above 56.7% productive rearrangements and were called segregating when the between-donor standard deviation exceeded 5%. A statistical classification framework was built for diagnosing cytomegalovirus status from the catalog of TCR beta chain sequences. V and J gene assignment, in a later analysis, came from comparing TCR nucleotide sequences with IMGT/GENE-DB human TR gene sequences. In a later analysis, CDR3 sequences and most-parsimonious VDJ recombination scenarios were assigned using the TCRdist pipeline. A later analysis defined each TCR beta chain by its CDR3 amino acid sequence plus V-gene family, and excluded reads lacking a unique V-gene family. To address suspected cross-contamination and a sequencing artifact, a later analysis removed several hundred highly shared, low-generation-probability nucleotide sequences. A later analysis calculated a clonal expansion index for each public chain from normalized within-repertoire ranks of inferred template counts. In a later analysis, generation probabilities were computed with a VDJ recombination model fitted to out-of-frame rearrangements, and the resulting probabilities were checked against IGoR. In a later analysis, TCR-TCR, TCR-HLA and TCR-CMV co-occurrence was scored with hypergeometric tests, and a repertoire-size bias correction was applied to TCR pairs. To estimate false discovery rates, a later analysis permuted the HLA or CMV assignments 20 times. In a later analysis, co-occurring TCRs were grouped using DBSCAN, and TCRdist sequence similarity was added for clustering within HLA-allele-positive subsets. For co-occurrence clustering, repertoires with fewer than 30,000 or more than 120,000 public chains were excluded, along with a handful of repertoires with anomalous nucleotide sharing. TCRdb retrieved this table from immuneACCESS and kept in-frame rearrangements only. Not all clones are present; in checked studies, unresolved V genes account for under half, and no reason is known for the remainder. D and trimming were read from the DNA, whereas the V and J calls and clone size are those reported in that table. A total of 150,000 to 250,000 clones appear in this sample, 85% of them only once. About 2.5% of the sample belongs to the ten largest clones.

The cohort was made up of approximately 700 healthy bone marrow donors. At the time of sampling, every cohort member was nominally healthy, though immune exposures that went unrecorded were likely present. The donor was CMV seronegative and was included in the group of 352 seronegative cohort members. Each donor provided a peripheral blood sample, and peripheral blood mononuclear cells were used for TCR beta sequencing. The Qiagen DNeasy Blood Extraction Kit was used to extract genomic DNA from the blood cell samples. General findings and caveats noted by the study authors: A later analysis reported that several top co-occurrence clusters appeared linked to parvovirus B19, influenza, CMV and Epstein-Barr virus. Because HLA typing was missing for some donors at each locus, association tests included only the typed subset. Assigning TCR associations to individual alleles was difficult when HLA alleles, especially DR and DQ, strongly co-occurred. Most TCR sequences were seen in very few donors, while some public TCRs were found in many individuals. In a later analysis, the rate of TCR association differed among HLA loci, with DRB1 alleles having the most associated TCRs and HLA-C alleles having the fewest. The classifier was reported to diagnose cytomegalovirus status with high specificity and sensitivity in both the original and validation cohorts. Linkage disequilibrium might explain the correlated functional status among segregating V segments, but an unknown experimental factor could not be ruled out. In an earlier analysis of approximately 590 of the donors, most TCR beta V segments appeared in productive rearrangements about 87% or about 30% of the time, broadly matching IMGT annotations. In a later analysis, HLA-associated TCR beta chains were found to be more clonally expanded and to have lower generation probabilities than equally common non-associated chains. This cohort had only TCR beta chains sequenced, and the lack of alpha or paired-chain data limited which features could be detected. The 87-base-pair reads could not distinguish some IMGT-functional V segments, including TRBV6-2 and TRBV6-3, so those segments were excluded. The sequencing pipeline was judged likely to have produced a cluster of highly shared sequence variants as a technical artifact. A further reported finding was that TCR beta sequences accurately predicted the HLA-A and HLA-B alleles for most subjects in the first cohort. In vitro tests confirmed that a few of the cytomegalovirus-associated TCR beta chains recognize cytomegalovirus antigens. At a false discovery rate of 0.05, a later analysis linked roughly 17,000 TCR beta sequences to specific HLA alleles. It was suggested by the authors that the approach could potentially be generalized to other disease states and immunological phenotypes. Immune exposure information for the cohort was limited to CMV serostatus. A total of 164 TCR beta chains were listed by the study as associated with cytomegalovirus. In a later genetic analysis, a missense DCLRE1C variant was associated with V-gene and J-gene trimming of TCR beta chains, and the association was replicated in an independent cohort. In a later genetic analysis, fewer N-insertions in productive TCRs were reported among donors in an Asian-associated ancestry cluster than the roughly 700-donor mean. Presence/absence analyses assumed roughly uniform sequencing depth across donors, an assumption that may not hold. A later analysis found that most CMV-associated TCR beta chains appeared HLA-restricted, with HLA associations seemingly driven largely by CMV exposure. Approximately 18 rarely observed V segments, including chromosome 9 orphons, were excluded from the earlier analysis of about 600 of the donors because counts were too low.

Between the V and J ends, shortened by 3 bases and 0 bases respectively, the junction contains 11 bases. The CDR3 runs 15 amino acids, cysteine and phenylalanine included. Only CDR3 DNA is held: 45 bases, read in frame from base 1. The germline V gene yields MDHEN for CDR1 and SYDVKM for CDR2. Recombination linked TRBV28 to TRBJ1-1; the D gene identity is not certain. The receptor was derived from a woman aged 45-65 years in good health and CMV-seronegative. The specimen sequenced was PBMCs. The CDR3 protein is CASSLGGNMNTEAFF. The DNA is as follows: TGTGCCAGCAGTTTGGGAGGCAACATGAACACTGAAGCTTTCTTT.